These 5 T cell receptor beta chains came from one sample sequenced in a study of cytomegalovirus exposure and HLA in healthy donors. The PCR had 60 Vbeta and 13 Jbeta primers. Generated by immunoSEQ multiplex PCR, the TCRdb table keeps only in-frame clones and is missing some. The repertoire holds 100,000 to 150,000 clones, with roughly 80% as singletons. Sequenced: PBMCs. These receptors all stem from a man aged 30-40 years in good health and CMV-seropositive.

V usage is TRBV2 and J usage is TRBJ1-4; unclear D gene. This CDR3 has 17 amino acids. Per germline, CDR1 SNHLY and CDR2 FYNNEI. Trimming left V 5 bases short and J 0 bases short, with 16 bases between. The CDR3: CASSTSGGLATNEKLFF. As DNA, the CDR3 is TGTGCCAGCAGTACCTCCGGAGGGCTTGCAACTAATGAAAAACTGTTTTTT.

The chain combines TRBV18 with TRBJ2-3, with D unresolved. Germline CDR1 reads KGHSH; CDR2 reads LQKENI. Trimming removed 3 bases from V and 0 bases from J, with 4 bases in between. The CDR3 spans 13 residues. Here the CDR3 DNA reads TGTGCCAGCTCACCTCTTAGCACAGATACGCAGTATTTT. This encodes CASSPLSTDTQYF.

The CDR3 loop is CASSLRHKGDYGYTF. CDR3 in DNA: TGTGCCAGCAGCCTCAGACACAAAGGGGACTATGGCTACACCTTC. This chain links TRBV6-5 with TRBJ1-2; perhaps TRBD1 as D (5 bases). In germline, CDR1 is MNHEY, CDR2 SVGAGI. The CDR3 contains 15 residues. Trimming stripped 6 bases from V and 3 bases from J, with 17 bases between.

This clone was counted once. The CDR3 loop is CASSWRGNTEAFF. DNA of the CDR3: TGTGCCAGCAGTTGGAGGGGTAACACTGAAGCTTTCTTT. V gene TRBV27 combines with J gene TRBJ1-1, with a weak D call TRBD1 (5 bases). This CDR3 is 13 amino acids long. Between the trimmed V and J ends, which lost 4 bases and 2 bases, there was a span of 8 bases. The germline V gene encodes CDR1 MNHEY and CDR2 SMNVEV (reference sequence).

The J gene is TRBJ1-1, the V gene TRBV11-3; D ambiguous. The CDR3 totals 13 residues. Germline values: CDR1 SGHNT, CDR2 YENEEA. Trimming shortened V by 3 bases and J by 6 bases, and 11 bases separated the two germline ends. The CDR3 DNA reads TGTGCCAGCAGCTTGAGAGGAAGCTCTGAAGCTTTCTTT. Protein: CASSLRGSSEAFF.